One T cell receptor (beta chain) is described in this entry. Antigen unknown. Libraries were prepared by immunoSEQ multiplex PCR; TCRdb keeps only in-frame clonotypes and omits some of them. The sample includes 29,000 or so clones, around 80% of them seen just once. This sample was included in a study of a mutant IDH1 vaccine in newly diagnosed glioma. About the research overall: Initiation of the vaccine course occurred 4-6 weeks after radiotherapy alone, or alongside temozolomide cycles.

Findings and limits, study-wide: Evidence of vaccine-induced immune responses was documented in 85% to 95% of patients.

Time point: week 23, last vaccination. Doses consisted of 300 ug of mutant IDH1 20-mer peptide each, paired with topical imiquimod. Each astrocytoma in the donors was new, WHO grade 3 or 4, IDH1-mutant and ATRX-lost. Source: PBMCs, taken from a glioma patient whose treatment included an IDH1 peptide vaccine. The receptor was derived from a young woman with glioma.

CDR3 DNA: TGTGCCAGCAGCCAAGGGGTGTCGTACACCGGGGAGCTGTTTTTT. Its protein product is CASSQGVSYTGELFF. The rearrangement links TRBV4-2 to TRBJ2-2; D remains unclear. V lost 1 base and J lost 3, with 9 bases in between. The CDR3 length is 15 residues. Looked up from germline, CDR1 is LGHNA and CDR2 is YNFKEQ.